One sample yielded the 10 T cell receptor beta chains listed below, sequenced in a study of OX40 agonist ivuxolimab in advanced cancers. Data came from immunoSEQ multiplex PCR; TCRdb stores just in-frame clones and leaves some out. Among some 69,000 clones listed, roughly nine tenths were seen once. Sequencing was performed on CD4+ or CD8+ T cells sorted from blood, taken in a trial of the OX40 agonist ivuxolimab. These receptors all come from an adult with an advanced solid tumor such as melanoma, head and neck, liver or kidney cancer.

The CDR3 is CASSQTTSSYEQYF. DNA of the CDR3: TGTGCCAGCAGCCAAACGACATCGTCCTACGAGCAGTACTTC. The rearrangement links TRBV6-5 to TRBJ2-7; D remains unclear. The germline CDR1 and CDR2 sequences are MNHEY and SVGAGI. This CDR3 has 14 amino acids. V was clipped by 6 bases and J by 1 base, with 13 bases between them.

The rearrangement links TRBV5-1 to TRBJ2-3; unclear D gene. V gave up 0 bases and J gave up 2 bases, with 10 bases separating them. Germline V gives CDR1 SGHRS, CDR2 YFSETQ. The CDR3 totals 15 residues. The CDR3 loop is CASSLARRDTDTQYF. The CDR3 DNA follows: TGCGCCAGCAGCTTGGCGCGAAGGGACACAGATACGCAGTATTTT.

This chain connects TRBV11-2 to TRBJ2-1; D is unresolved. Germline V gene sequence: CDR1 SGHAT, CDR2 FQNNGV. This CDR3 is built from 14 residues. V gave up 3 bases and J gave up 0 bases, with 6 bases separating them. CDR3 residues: CASSLGNSYNEQFF. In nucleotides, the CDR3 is TGTGCCAGCAGCTTGGGAAACTCCTACAATGAGCAGTTCTTC.

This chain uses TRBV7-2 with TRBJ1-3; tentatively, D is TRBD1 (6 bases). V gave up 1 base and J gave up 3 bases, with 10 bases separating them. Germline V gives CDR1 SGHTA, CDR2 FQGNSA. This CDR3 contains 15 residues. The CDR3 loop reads CASSLGTDYGNTIYF. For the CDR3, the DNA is TGTGCCAGCAGCTTAGGGACAGACTATGGAAACACCATATATTTT.

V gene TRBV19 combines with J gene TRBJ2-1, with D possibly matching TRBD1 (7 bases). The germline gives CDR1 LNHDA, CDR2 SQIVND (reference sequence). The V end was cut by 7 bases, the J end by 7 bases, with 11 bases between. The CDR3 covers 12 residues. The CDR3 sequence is CASTQGGNEQFF. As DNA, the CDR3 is TGTGCCAGTACCCAGGGGGGTAATGAGCAGTTCTTC. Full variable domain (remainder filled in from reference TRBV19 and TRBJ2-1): DGGITQSPKYLFRKEGQNVTLSCEQNLNHDAMYWYRQDPGQGLRLIYYSQIVNDFQKGDIAEGYSVSREKKESFPLTVTSAQKNPTAFYLCASTQGGNEQFFGPGTRLTVL.

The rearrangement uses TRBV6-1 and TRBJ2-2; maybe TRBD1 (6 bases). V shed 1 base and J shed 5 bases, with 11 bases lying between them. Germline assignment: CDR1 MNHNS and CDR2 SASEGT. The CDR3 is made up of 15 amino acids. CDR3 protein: CASSEEGRGTGELFF. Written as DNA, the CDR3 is TGTGCCAGCAGTGAAGAGGGCAGGGGTACCGGGGAGCTGTTTTTT.

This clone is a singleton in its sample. CDR3 bases: TGTGCCAGCTCACCGAGGGAGGCCGCGGGTGAAAAACTGTTTTTT. Residues: CASSPREAAGEKLFF. J is TRBJ1-4 and V is TRBV18; no reliable D call. V lost 3 bases and J 7 bases, leaving 15 bases between the germline ends. CDR3 length: 15 residues. CDR1 KGHSH and CDR2 LQKENI come from the germline V gene. The full variable domain, with the rest looked up from reference TRBV18 and TRBJ1-4, is NAGVMQNPRHLVRRRGQEARLRCSPMKGHSHVYWYRQLPEEGLKFMVYLQKENIIDESGMPKERFSAEFPKEGPSILRIQQVVRGDSAAYFCASSPREAAGEKLFFGSGTQLSVL.

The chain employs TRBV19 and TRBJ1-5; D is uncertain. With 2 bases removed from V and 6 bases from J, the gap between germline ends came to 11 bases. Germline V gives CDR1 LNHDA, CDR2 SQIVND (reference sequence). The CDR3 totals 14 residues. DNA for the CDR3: TGTGCCAGTAGTATACTCTCCGGAGTTCAGCCCCAGCATTTT. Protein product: CASSILSGVQPQHF. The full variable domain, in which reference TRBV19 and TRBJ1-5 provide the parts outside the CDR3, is DGGITQSPKYLFRKEGQNVTLSCEQNLNHDAMYWYRQDPGQGLRLIYYSQIVNDFQKGDIAEGYSVSREKKESFPLTVTSAQKNPTAFYLCASSILSGVQPQHFGDGTRLSIL.

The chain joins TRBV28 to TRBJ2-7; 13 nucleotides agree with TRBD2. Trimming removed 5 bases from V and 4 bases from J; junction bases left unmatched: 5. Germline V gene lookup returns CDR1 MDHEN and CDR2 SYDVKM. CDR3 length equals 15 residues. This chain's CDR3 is CASSPRLAGGYEQYF. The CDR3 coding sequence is TGTGCCAGCAGTCCGCGACTAGCGGGGGGATACGAGCAGTACTTC.

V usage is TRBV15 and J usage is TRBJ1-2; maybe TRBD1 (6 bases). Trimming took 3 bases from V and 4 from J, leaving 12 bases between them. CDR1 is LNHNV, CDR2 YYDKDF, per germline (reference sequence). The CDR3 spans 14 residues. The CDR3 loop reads CATSRVDSFYGYTF. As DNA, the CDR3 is TGTGCCACCAGCAGGGTGGACAGTTTCTATGGCTACACCTTC.